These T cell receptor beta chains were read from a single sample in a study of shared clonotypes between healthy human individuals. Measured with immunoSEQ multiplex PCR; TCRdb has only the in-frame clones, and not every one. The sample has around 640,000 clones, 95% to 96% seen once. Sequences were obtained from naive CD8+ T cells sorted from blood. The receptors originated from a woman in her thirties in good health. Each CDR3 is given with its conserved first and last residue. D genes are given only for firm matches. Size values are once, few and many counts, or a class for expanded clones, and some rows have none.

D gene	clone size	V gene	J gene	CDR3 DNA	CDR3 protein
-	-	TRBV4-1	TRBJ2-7	TGCGCCAGCAGCCAAATGATCCAGGGGTCCCACGAGCAGTACTTC	CASSQMIQGSHEQYF
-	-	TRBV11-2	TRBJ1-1	TGTGCCAGCAGTCACGTCGGCACTGAAGCTTTCTTT	CASSHVGTEAFF
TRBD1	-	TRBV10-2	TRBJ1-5	TGCGCCAGCACCTTTACAGGGGGCGGACAGCCCCAGCATTTT	CASTFTGGGQPQHF
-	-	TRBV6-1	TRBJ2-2	TGTGCCAGCAGTGCCCCTCCGGCGAACACCGGGGAGCTGTTTTTT	CASSAPPANTGELFF
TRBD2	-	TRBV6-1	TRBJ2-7	TGTGCCAGCAGTGACCTCGGACTAGCGCTCTCCTACGAGCAGTACTTC	CASSDLGLALSYEQYF
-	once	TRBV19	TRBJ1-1	TGTGCCAGTAGTATAGAACGGGGTTTGAACACTGAAGCTTTCTTT	CASSIERGLNTEAFF
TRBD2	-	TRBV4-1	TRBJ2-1	TGCGCCAGCAGCCAAGCGACCGTAGCGGGAGGGCCTTACAATGAGCAGTTCTTC	CASSQATVAGGPYNEQFF
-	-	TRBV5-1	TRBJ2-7	TGCGCCAGCAGCTTGGGGTCAGCCTACGAGCAGTACTTC	CASSLGSAYEQYF
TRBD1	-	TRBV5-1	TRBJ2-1	TGCGCCAGCAGCTGGACAGGGACGGATGAGCAGTTCTTC	CASSWTGTDEQFF
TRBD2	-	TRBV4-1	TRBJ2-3	TGCGCCAGCAGCCACCCGTTGGAACTAGCGGACTCGGCTACAGATACGCAGTATTTT	CASSHPLELADSATDTQYF
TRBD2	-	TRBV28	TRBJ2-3	TGTGCCAGCAGTTTACCTAGCGGGGCCCCCTCTAGCACAGATACGCAGTATTTT	CASSLPSGAPSSTDTQYF
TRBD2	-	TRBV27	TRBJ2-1	TGTGCCAGCAGTATCGGGGGGGGTGAGCAGTTCTTC	CASSIGGGEQFF
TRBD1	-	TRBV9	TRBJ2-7	TGTGCCAGCAGCGCGGGACAGACCTACGAGCAGTACTTC	CASSAGQTYEQYF
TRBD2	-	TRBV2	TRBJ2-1	TGTGCCAGCAGAGAGACTAGCGGGCGTTACAATGAGCAGTTCTTC	CASRETSGRYNEQFF
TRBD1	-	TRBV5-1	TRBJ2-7	TGCGCCAGCAGCTTGGGACAGGGGGCTAACGAGCAGTACTTC	CASSLGQGANEQYF
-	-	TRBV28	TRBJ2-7	TGTGCCAGCAGTTTAAGGACCCCCTACGAGCAGTACTTC	CASSLRTPYEQYF
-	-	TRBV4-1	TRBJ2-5	TGCGCCAGCAGCCAATCAGGTGCACAGCGGAACCAAGAGACCCAGTACTTC	CASSQSGAQRNQETQYF
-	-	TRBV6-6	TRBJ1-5	TGTGCCAGCAGTTACCCAGGGTCGAGGAATCAGCCCCAGCATTTT	CASSYPGSRNQPQHF
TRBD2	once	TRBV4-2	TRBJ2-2	TGTGCCAGCAGCCAAGAAGGGACTAGCATCGGGGAGCTGTTTTTT	CASSQEGTSIGELFF
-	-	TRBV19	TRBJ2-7	TGTGCCAGTAGTATGGAACGAGACGAGCAGTACTTC	CASSMERDEQYF
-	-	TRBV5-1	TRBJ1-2	TGCGCCAGCAGCTATGACTACCCCGATGGCTACACCTTC	CASSYDYPDGYTF
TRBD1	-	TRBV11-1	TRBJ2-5	TGTGCCAGCAGCTTAGGACAGGGGGGAGAGACCCAGTACTTC	CASSLGQGGETQYF
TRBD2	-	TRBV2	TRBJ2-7	TGTGCCAGCACTTTACTAGCGGGAGCCCCCGAGCAGTACTTC	CASTLLAGAPEQYF
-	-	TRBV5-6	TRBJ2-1	TGTGCCAGCAGCTTGAGACTGCCGGGCAATGAGCAGTTCTTC	CASSLRLPGNEQFF
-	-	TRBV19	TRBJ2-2	TGTGCCAGTAGTATAGATCAGGAAACAGCTAACACCGGGGAGCTGTTTTTT	CASSIDQETANTGELFF
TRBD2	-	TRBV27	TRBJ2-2	TGTGCCAGCAGTCCCATCACGGGAGGGACCGGGGAGCTGTTTTTT	CASSPITGGTGELFF
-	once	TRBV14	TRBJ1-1	TGTGCCAGCAGCCAAGATCATGACGGGAGATTAGACACTTTCTTT	CASSQDHDGRLDTFF
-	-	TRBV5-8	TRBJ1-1	TGTGCCAGCAGCTTTTTGGGGGGGCCTGAAGCTTTCTTT	CASSFLGGPEAFF
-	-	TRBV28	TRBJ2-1	TGTGCCAGCAGTTTAGAAAGCTGGTCGATGGTAGCGGAGTTCGGGAATGAGCAGTTCTTC	CASSLESWSMVAEFGNEQFF
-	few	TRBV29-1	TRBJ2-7	TGCAGCGTTGAAGCGGAGGGGGCGTACGAGCAGTACTTC	CSVEAEGAYEQYF
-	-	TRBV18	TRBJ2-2	TGTGCCAGCTCAGGCGGGGATTTTCCCGGGGAGCTGTTTTTT	CASSGGDFPGELFF
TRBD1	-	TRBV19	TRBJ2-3	TGTGCCAGTAGGAATCCCGGGACAGAGGACACAGATACGCAGTATTTT	CASRNPGTEDTDTQYF
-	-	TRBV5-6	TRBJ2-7	TGTGCCAGCAGCTCAAGCAACGAGCAGTACTTC	CASSSSNEQYF
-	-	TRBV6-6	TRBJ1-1	TGTGCCAGCACCACAAGTAACACTGAAGCTTTCTTT	CASTTSNTEAFF
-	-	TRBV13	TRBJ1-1	TGTGCCAGCAGCTTGGGATTTGGGAACACTGAAGCTTTCTTT	CASSLGFGNTEAFF
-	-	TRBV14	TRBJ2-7	TGTGCCAGCAGCCTTACCAACTACGAGCAGTACTTC	CASSLTNYEQYF
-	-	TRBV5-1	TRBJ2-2	TGCGCCAGCAGAGAGGGGGGCACCGGGGAGCTGTTTTTT	CASREGGTGELFF
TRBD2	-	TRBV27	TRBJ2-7	TGTGCCAGCTCCAACGGACTAGCGGCGTACGAGCAGTACTTC	CASSNGLAAYEQYF
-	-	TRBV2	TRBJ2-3	TGTGCCAGCAGAACTAGGACATATAGCACAGATACGCAGTATTTT	CASRTRTYSTDTQYF
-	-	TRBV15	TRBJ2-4	TGTGCCACCAGCCGCGATCGACAGGCGCTAGCCAAAAACATTCAGTACTTC	CATSRDRQALAKNIQYF
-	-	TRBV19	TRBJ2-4	TGTGCCAGTAGCTTTGGGACGGGAAACATTCAGTACTTC	CASSFGTGNIQYF
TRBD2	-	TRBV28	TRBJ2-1	TGTGCCAGCCGAGGGGTCGGGGGGGGCACTGAGCAGTTCTTC	CASRGVGGGTEQFF
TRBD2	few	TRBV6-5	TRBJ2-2	TGTGCCAGCAGTTACAGGCTGGCGGGGGGCACCGGGGAGCTGTTTTTT	CASSYRLAGGTGELFF
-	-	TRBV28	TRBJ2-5	TGTGCCAGCAGTTTTCCCTACGGAGGGGGCATGGAGACCCAGTACTTC	CASSFPYGGGMETQYF
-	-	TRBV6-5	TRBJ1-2	TGTGCCAGCAGTTACTCGACGCCCTGGGCCGGCTACACCTTC	CASSYSTPWAGYTF
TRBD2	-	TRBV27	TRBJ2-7	TGTGCCAGCAGTGTGACTAGCGGGAGGCCTTCCCTTGCCTACGAGCAGTACTTC	CASSVTSGRPSLAYEQYF
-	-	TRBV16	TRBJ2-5	TGTGCCAGCAGCCAGGGGGGATCGAAAGAGACCCAGTACTTC	CASSQGGSKETQYF
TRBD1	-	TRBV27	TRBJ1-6	TGTGCCAGCAGAACCCAGACAGGGAATTCACCCCTCCACTTT	CASRTQTGNSPLHF
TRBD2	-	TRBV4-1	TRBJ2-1	TGCGCCAGCAGCCAAGATCTGACTAGCGGTGCGATTAATGAGCAGTTCTTC	CASSQDLTSGAINEQFF
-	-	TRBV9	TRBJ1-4	TGTGCCAGCAGCGTAGATGCGGGGGGGACTAATGAAAAACTGTTTTTT	CASSVDAGGTNEKLFF
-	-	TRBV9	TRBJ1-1	TGTGCCAGCAGCGTAGCGGGGTCGGGGAACACTGAAGCTTTCTTT	CASSVAGSGNTEAFF
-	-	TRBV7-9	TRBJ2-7	TGTGCCAGCAGCTTAGCTGGACGGTCCTACGAGCAGTACTTC	CASSLAGRSYEQYF
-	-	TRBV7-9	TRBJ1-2	TGTGCCAGCAGCCTACCCTCGCTGGGTCGGGGCTACACCTTC	CASSLPSLGRGYTF
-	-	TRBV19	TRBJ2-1	TGTGCCAGTGTTAAGGGGGGTGTCGTCCATGAGCAGTTCTTC	CASVKGGVVHEQFF
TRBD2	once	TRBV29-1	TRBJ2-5	TGCAGCGTCGAAGAGTTGGCGGGAGGGCTTACAGAGACCCAGTACTTC	CSVEELAGGLTETQYF
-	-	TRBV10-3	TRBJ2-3	TGTGCCATCAGTGGCGGCGAGACAATCACAGATACGCAGTATTTT	CAISGGETITDTQYF
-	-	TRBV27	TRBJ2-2	TGTGCCAGCAGTCCACGGAGGGACTCTAACACCGGGGAGCTGTTTTTT	CASSPRRDSNTGELFF
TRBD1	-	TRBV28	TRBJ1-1	TGTGCCAGTTCCCAGACAGGGGGGGGTGCTGAAGCTTTCTTT	CASSQTGGGAEAFF
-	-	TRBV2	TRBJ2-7	TGTGCCAGCAGTGAAGCTGCCGTGTACGAGCAGTACTTC	CASSEAAVYEQYF